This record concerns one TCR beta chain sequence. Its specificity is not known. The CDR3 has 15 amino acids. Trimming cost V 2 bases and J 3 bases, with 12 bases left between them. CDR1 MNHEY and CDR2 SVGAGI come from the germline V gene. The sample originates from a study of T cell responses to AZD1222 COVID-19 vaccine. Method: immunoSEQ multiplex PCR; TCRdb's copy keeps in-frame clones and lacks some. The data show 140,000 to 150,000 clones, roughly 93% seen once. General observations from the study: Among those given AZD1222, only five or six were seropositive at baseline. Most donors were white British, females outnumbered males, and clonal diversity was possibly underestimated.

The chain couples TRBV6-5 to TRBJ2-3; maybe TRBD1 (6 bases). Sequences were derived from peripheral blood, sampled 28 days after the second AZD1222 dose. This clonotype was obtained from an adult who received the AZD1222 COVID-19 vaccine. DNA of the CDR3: TGTGCCAGCAGTTACCAGCCAGGGGCAACAGATACGCAGTATTTT. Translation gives CASSYQPGATDTQYF.